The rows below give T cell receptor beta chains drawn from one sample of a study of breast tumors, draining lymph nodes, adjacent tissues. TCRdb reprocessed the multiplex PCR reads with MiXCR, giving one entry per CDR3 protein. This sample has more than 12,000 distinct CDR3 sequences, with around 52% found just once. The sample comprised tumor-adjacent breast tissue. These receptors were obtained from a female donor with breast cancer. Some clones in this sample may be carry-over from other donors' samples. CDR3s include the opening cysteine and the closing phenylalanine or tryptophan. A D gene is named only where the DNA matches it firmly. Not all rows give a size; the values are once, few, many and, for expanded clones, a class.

CDR3: CASSSGLAGQETQYF
DNA: TGTGCCAGCAGTTCCGGGCTAGCGGGCCAAGAGACCCAGTACTTC
size: NA
D: TRBD2
V: TRBV11-2
J: TRBJ2-5

CDR3: CSAKDRGSGYTF
DNA: TGCAGTGCTAAAGACAGGGGGAGCGGCTACACCTTC
size: NA
D: TRBD1
V: TRBV20-1
J: TRBJ1-2

CDR3: CASSVWQKNSPLHF
DNA: TGTGCCAGCAGCGTTTGGCAGAAAAATTCACCCCTCCACTTT
size: NA
D: NA
V: TRBV9
J: TRBJ1-6

CDR3: CASSQEYF
DNA: TGTGCCAGCAGCCAGGAGTACTTC
size: many
D: NA
V: TRBV3-2
J: TRBJ2-5

CDR3: CASSLGLGGTDTQYF
DNA: TGTGCCAGCAGCTTAGGTCTAGGGGGCACAGATACGCAGTATTTT
size: many
D: NA
V: TRBV11-2
J: TRBJ2-3

CDR3: CSAGTSGAYNEQFF
DNA: TGCAGTGCTGGGACTAGCGGGGCCTACAATGAGCAGTTCTTC
size: NA
D: TRBD2
V: TRBV20-1
J: TRBJ2-1

CDR3: CAIQQGYNEKLFF
DNA: TGTGCCATTCAACAGGGCTACAATGAAAAACTGTTTTTT
size: NA
D: NA
V: TRBV10-3
J: TRBJ1-4

CDR3: CASRTGTSVHEQFF
DNA: TGTGCCAGCAGGACCGGGACTAGCGTCCATGAGCAGTTCTTC
size: NA
D: TRBD2
V: TRBV2
J: TRBJ2-1

CDR3: CASSQGDSEAFF
DNA: TGTGCCAGCAGCCAAGGGGACTCTGAAGCTTTCTTT
size: NA
D: NA
V: TRBV3-1
J: TRBJ1-1

CDR3: CASSTLRSTDTQYF
DNA: TGTGCCAGCAGCACACTACGGAGCACAGATACGCAGTATTTT
size: once
D: NA
V: TRBV4-2
J: TRBJ2-3

CDR3: CASSPDTILSYEQYF
DNA: TGTGCCAGCAGCCCCGACACCATCCTCTCCTACGAGCAGTACTTC
size: medium-sized
D: NA
V: TRBV14
J: TRBJ2-7

CDR3: CATSDYRPGNEQFF
DNA: TGTGCCACCAGTGACTATAGGCCGGGCAATGAGCAGTTCTTC
size: once
D: NA
V: TRBV24-1
J: TRBJ2-1

CDR3: CASRTAKNYGYTF
DNA: TGTGCCAGCAGGACAGCAAAAAACTATGGCTACACCTTC
size: NA
D: NA
V: TRBV2
J: TRBJ1-2

CDR3: CSVRLAGGGRETQYF
DNA: TGCAGCGTTCGACTGGCGGGAGGCGGCCGGGAGACCCAGTACTTC
size: NA
D: TRBD2
V: TRBV29-1
J: TRBJ2-5

CDR3: CASSVQGNGYTF
DNA: TGTGCCAGCAGTGTACAGGGGAATGGCTACACCTTC
size: NA
D: TRBD1
V: TRBV2
J: TRBJ1-2

CDR3: CASGQTLAYEQYF
DNA: TGTGCCAGCGGCCAGACCCTAGCCTACGAGCAGTACTTC
size: NA
D: NA
V: TRBV6-2/TRBV6-3
J: TRBJ2-7

CDR3: CASSPPGYEQYF
DNA: TGTGCCAGCAGCCCCCCGGGTTACGAGCAGTACTTC
size: medium-sized
D: NA
V: TRBV11-2
J: TRBJ2-7

CDR3: CASSPRRTGDSYEQYF
DNA: TGTGCCAGCTCACCTCGTCGGACAGGAGACTCCTACGAGCAGTACTTC
size: many
D: TRBD1
V: TRBV18
J: TRBJ2-7

CDR3: CATSPGLAGGPETQYF
DNA: TGTGCCACCAGCCCGGGACTAGCGGGAGGGCCGGAGACCCAGTACTTC
size: once
D: TRBD2
V: TRBV24-1
J: TRBJ2-5

CDR3: CASSVGGVAGQPQHF
DNA: TGTGCCAGCAGCGTGGGGGGGGTAGCGGGTCAGCCCCAGCATTTT
size: NA
D: NA
V: TRBV9
J: TRBJ1-5

CDR3: CASSHADRGRTEAFF
DNA: TGTGCCAGCAGCCATGCTGACAGGGGGAGGACTGAAGCTTTCTTT
size: NA
D: TRBD1
V: TRBV9
J: TRBJ1-1

CDR3: CATSRDVASGRAARGTDTQYF
DNA: TGTGCCACCAGCAGAGATGTGGCTAGCGGGAGGGCCGCGAGAGGGACAGATACGCAGTATTTT
size: NA
D: TRBD2
V: TRBV15
J: TRBJ2-3

CDR3: CAISERQGVPDTQYF
DNA: TGTGCCATCAGTGAGCGGCAGGGGGTGCCAGATACGCAGTATTTT
size: many
D: TRBD1
V: TRBV10-3
J: TRBJ2-3

CDR3: CASTPGGSSYEQYF
DNA: TGCGCCAGCACTCCCGGGGGCAGCTCCTACGAGCAGTACTTC
size: NA
D: NA
V: TRBV5-1
J: TRBJ2-7

CDR3: CASSPGTSGRTYGQYF
DNA: TGTGCCAGCAGCCCCGGGACTAGCGGGCGAACCTACGGGCAGTACTTC
size: once
D: TRBD2
V: TRBV7-6
J: TRBJ2-7

CDR3: CASSYSEGYGYTF
DNA: TGTGCCAGCAGTTACTCTGAAGGGTATGGCTACACCTTC
size: many
D: NA
V: TRBV6-5
J: TRBJ1-2

CDR3: CAWRDRGYEQYF
DNA: TGTGCCTGGAGAGACAGGGGCTACGAGCAGTACTTC
size: many
D: TRBD1
V: TRBV30
J: TRBJ2-7

CDR3: CASSVTDIPTDTQYF
DNA: TGTGCCAGCAGCGTAACCGACATACCCACAGATACGCAGTATTTT
size: many
D: NA
V: TRBV9
J: TRBJ2-3

CDR3: CSVDPGSGNYGYTF
DNA: TGCAGCGTTGATCCCGGCAGCGGTAACTATGGCTACACCTTC
size: medium-sized
D: NA
V: TRBV29-1
J: TRBJ1-2

CDR3: CSAAGTSGGASGDTQYF
DNA: TGCAGTGCAGCGGGGACTAGCGGGGGGGCCAGTGGGGATACGCAGTATTTT
size: NA
D: TRBD2
V: TRBV20-1
J: TRBJ2-3

CDR3: CATGDGGMSYGQHF
DNA: TGTGCCACCGGTGACGGAGGGATGTCCTACGGGCAGCACTTC
size: NA
D: NA
V: TRBV24-1
J: TRBJ2-7

CDR3: CASGQGFDNEQFF
DNA: TGCGCCAGCGGCCAGGGTTTCGACAATGAGCAGTTCTTC
size: many
D: NA
V: TRBV5-1
J: TRBJ2-1

CDR3: CATSDPGQAGNEQFF
DNA: TGTGCCACCAGTGACCCCGGACAGGCGGGGAATGAGCAGTTCTTC
size: NA
D: NA
V: TRBV24-1
J: TRBJ2-1

CDR3: CASSMLRVLGDQPQHF
DNA: TGTGCCAGTAGTATGCTCCGGGTTTTGGGTGATCAGCCCCAGCATTTT
size: medium-sized
D: NA
V: TRBV19
J: TRBJ1-5

CDR3: CSARDPLGGGYNSPLHF
DNA: TGCAGTGCTAGAGATCCCCTCGGTGGAGGCTATAATTCACCCCTCCACTTT
size: NA
D: NA
V: TRBV20-1
J: TRBJ1-6

CDR3: CASSLGTGQGAGYEQYF
DNA: TGTGCCAGCAGCTTGGGAACGGGACAGGGGGCGGGATACGAGCAGTACTTC
size: medium-sized
D: TRBD1
V: TRBV5-8
J: TRBJ2-7

CDR3: CSARGTGAGNGYTF
DNA: TGCAGTGCTAGAGGGACAGGGGCCGGGAATGGCTACACCTTC
size: few
D: TRBD1
V: TRBV20-1
J: TRBJ1-2

CDR3: CSATTSGSLQDTQYF
DNA: TGCAGTGCCACGACTAGCGGGAGTCTTCAGGATACGCAGTATTTT
size: NA
D: TRBD2
V: TRBV20-1
J: TRBJ2-3

CDR3: CASSSGTGFNEQYF
DNA: TGTGCCAGCAGTTCCGGGACAGGGTTCAACGAGCAGTACTTC
size: NA
D: TRBD1
V: TRBV27
J: TRBJ2-7

CDR3: CASSGGGSVAYGYTF
DNA: TGTGCCAGCAGCGGCGGGGGTAGCGTGGCCTATGGCTACACCTTC
size: NA
D: NA
V: TRBV12-3/TRBV12-4
J: TRBJ1-2

CDR3: CASSRSPGQGYNEQFF
DNA: TGTGCCAGCAGCCGTAGCCCGGGACAGGGCTACAATGAGCAGTTCTTC
size: medium-sized
D: TRBD1
V: TRBV7-2
J: TRBJ2-1

CDR3: CASSLRDRVIDEQFF
DNA: TGTGCCAGCAGTTTACGGGACAGGGTCATCGATGAGCAGTTCTTC
size: many
D: TRBD1
V: TRBV27
J: TRBJ2-1

CDR3: CASSLLDRNEQFF
DNA: TGCGCCAGCAGCTTGCTAGACCGCAATGAGCAGTTCTTC
size: NA
D: NA
V: TRBV5-1
J: TRBJ2-1